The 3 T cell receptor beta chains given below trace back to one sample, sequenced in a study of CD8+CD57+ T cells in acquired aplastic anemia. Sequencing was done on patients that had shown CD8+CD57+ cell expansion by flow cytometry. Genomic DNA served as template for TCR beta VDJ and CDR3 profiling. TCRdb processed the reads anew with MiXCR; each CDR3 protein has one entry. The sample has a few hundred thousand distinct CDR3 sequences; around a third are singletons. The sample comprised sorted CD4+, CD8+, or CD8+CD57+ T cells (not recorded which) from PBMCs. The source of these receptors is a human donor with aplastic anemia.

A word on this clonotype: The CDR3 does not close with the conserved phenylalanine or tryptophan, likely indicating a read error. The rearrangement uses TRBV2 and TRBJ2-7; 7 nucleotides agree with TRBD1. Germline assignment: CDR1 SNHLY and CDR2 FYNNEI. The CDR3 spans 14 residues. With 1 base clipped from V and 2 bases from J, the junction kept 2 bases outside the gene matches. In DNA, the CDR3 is TGTGCCAGCAGTGAAGTCGGACAGGCCTACGAGCAGTACCTC. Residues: CASSEVGQAYEQYL.

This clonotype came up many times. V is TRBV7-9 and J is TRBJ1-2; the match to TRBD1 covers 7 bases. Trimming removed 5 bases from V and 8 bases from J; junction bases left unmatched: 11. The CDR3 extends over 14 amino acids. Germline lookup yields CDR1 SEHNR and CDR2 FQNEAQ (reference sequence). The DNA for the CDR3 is TGTGCCAGCAGCCAAGCGGAGGGGGCCTTGGGCTACACCTTC. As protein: CASSQAEGALGYTF.

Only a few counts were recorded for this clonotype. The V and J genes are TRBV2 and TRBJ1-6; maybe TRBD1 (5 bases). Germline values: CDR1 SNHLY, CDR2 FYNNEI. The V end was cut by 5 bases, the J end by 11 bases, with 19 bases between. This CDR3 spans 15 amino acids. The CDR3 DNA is TGTGCCAGCAGTACCCGAGGGACTGCGAATCCACCCCTCCACTTT. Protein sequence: CASSTRGTANPPLHF. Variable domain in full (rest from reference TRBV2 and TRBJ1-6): EPEVTQTPSHQVTQMGQEVILRCVPISNHLYFYWYRQILGQKVEFLVSFYNNEISEKSEIFDDQFSVERPDGSNFTLKIRSTKLEDSAMYFCASSTRGTANPPLHFGNGTRLTVT.